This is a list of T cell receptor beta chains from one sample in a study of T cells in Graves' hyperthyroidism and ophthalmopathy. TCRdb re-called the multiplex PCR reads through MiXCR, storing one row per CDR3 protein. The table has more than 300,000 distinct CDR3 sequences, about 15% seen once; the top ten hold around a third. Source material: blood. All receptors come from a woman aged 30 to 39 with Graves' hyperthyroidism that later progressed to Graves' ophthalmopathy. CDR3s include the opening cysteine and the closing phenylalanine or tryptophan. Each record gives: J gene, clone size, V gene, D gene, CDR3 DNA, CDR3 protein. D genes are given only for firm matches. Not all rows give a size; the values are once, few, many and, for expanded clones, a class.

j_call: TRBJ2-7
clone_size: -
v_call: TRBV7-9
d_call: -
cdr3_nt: TGTGCCAGCAGCAAAACTCCGACAGGAACCTACGAGCAGTACTTC
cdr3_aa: CASSKTPTGTYEQYF

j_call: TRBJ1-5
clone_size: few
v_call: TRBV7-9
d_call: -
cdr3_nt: TGTGCCAGCAGCTTAGGGGATTCCGGAGATCAGCCCCAGCATTTT
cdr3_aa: CASSLGDSGDQPQHF

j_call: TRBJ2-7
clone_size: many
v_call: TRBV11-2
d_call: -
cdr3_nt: TGTGCCAGCAGCCAAGTGTACGAGCAGTACTTC
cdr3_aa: CASSQVYEQYF

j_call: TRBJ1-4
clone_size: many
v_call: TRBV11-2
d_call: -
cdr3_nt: TGTGCCAGCAGCTTAGTAAGTGACGGAGTGGATGAAAAACTGTTTTTT
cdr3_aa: CASSLVSDGVDEKLFF

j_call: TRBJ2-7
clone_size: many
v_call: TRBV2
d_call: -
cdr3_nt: TGTGCCAGCAGTGGGAGGGTCAGCGCCGAGCAGTACTTC
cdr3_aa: CASSGRVSAEQYF

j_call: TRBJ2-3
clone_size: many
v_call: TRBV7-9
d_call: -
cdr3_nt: TGTGCCAGCAGCTCCGAGTTGCCAGATACGCAGTATTTT
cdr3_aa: CASSSELPDTQYF

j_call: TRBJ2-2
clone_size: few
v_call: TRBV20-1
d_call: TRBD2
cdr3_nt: TGCAGTGCTACTAGCGGGGTAGGGACCGGGGAGCTGTTTTTT
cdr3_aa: CSATSGVGTGELFF

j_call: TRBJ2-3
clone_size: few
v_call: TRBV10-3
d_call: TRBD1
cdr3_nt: TGTGCCATCAGCGGAAACCCGGCGACAGGGGTGCCAGATACGCAGTATTTT
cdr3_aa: CAISGNPATGVPDTQYF

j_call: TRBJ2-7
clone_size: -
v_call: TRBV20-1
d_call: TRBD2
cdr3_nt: TGCAGTGCAGGAAGCGGGGGGCCTACCTACGAGCAGTACTTC
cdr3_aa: CSAGSGGPTYEQYF

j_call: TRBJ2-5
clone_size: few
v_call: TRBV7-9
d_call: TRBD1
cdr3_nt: TGTGCCAGCAGCTTAGACATGGACAGGCGACGGGAGACCCAGTACTTC
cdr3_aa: CASSLDMDRRRETQYF

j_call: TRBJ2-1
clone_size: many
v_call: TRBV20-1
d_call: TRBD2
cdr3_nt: TGCAGTGCTAGAGATGGCAGCGGGAGCAATGAGCAGTTCTTC
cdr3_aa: CSARDGSGSNEQFF

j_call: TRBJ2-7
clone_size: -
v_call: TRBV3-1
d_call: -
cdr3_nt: TGTGCCAGCAGCCCCGAAATCGCCACTTGGAAAGCGTCCTACGAGCAGTACTTC
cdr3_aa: CASSPEIATWKASYEQYF

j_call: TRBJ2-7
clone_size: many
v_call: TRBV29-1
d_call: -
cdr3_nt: TGCAGCGTTGTTGCTGCGAGCTCCTACGAGCAGTACTTC
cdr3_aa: CSVVAASSYEQYF

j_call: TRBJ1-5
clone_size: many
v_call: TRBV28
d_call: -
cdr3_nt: TGTGCCAGCAGTTTCGACCAGGGACAGCCCCAGCATTTT
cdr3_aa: CASSFDQGQPQHF

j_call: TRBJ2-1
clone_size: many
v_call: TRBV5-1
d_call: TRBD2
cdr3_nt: TGCGCCAGCAGCGTCCAGGGAGGGAATGAGCAGTTCTTC
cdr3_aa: CASSVQGGNEQFF

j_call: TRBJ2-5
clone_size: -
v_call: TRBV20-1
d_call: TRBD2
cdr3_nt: TGCAGTGCTAGAGATACCCTAGCGGGAGGGCAAGAGACCCAGTACTTC
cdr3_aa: CSARDTLAGGQETQYF

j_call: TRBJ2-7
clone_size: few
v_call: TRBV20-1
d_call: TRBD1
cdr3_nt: TGCAGTGCTAGAGACATTTTGGGACAGGGGGTCTCGTACGAGCAGTACTTC
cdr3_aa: CSARDILGQGVSYEQYF

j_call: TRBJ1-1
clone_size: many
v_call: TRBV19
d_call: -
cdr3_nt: TGTGCCAGTAGTGCCCACAGGGAGAGCACTGAAGCTTTCTTT
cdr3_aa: CASSAHRESTEAFF

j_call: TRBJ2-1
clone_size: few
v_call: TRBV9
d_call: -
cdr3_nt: TGTGCCAGCAGCGTAGTTCAAGGAATCCCAAAGGGCAATGAGCAGTTCTTC
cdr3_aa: CASSVVQGIPKGNEQFF

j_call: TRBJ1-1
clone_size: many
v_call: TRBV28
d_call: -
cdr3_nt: TGTGCCAGCAGTCCTCCCGAGGGCACGTGGGGTGACACTGAAGCTTTCTTT
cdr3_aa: CASSPPEGTWGDTEAFF

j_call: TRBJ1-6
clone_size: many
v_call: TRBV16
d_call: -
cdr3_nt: TGTGCCAGCAGCCGAACGGGAGGAGGGAGCGATTCACCCCTCCACTTT
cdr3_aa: CASSRTGGGSDSPLHF

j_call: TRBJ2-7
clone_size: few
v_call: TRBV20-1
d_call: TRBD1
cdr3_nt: TGCAGTGCTCAAATTGACGGACAGGGAAGGTACGAGCAGTACTTC
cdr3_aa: CSAQIDGQGRYEQYF